The source of this TCR beta chain is a study of Graves' ophthalmopathy and Graves' hyperthyroidism. As the template, RNA transcripts were used to amplify TCR beta CDR3 regions. Second-round multiplex PCR came after first-round RT-PCR with HTBI primers. TCRdb fed the multiplex PCR reads into MiXCR, producing one record per CDR3 protein. The sample carries roughly 1.1 million distinct CDR3 sequences, roughly 35% recorded once. Remarks on this clonotype: The antigen is undetermined.

New diagnoses, under 2 months' duration, and ages 18 to 65 characterized the hyperthyroidism patients. A diagnosis was made from clinical symptoms together with serum thyroxine, TRAb, thyroid ultrasound and orbital computed tomography. Germline V gene data show CDR1 as DFQATT and CDR2 as SNEGSKA (reference sequence). The CDR3 has 20 residues. The ends were cut back, 3 bases at V and 0 bases at J, with 24 bases in the middle. Study conclusions and caveats: Clonotypes were expanded in thyroid at above 0.001 frequency, and most also appeared in blood.

This chain joins TRBV20-1 and TRBJ1-6; TRBD1 might be the D (5 bases). The receptor comes from an adult man with Graves' hyperthyroidism. Sequences were obtained from peripheral blood or thyroid tissue (not recorded which). The CDR3 loop reads CSARADTKTAESSYNSPLHF. CDR3 DNA: TGCAGTGCTAGGGCGGACACCAAAACAGCAGAGAGCTCCTATAATTCACCCCTCCACTTT.